Listed below are T cell receptor beta chains from one sample, sequenced in a study of cytotoxic CD8 clonotypes in ibrutinib-treated CLL. TCRdb's copy holds only in-frame clones and misses some; the assay was immunoSEQ multiplex PCR. The repertoire holds 150,000 or so clones, approximately 91% seen once, with 3% in the top ten. Sequences were derived from PBMCs, sampled at disease progression, from a patient treated with ibrutinib. All receptors derive from a human donor with chronic lymphocytic leukemia. Each CDR3 is given with its conserved first and last residue. D genes are given only for firm matches. Clone size is not always given. Where it is, it says once, few, many or a class for expanded clones.

d_gene	v_gene	j_gene	abundance	CDR3aa	CDR3nt
TRBD1	TRBV5-4	TRBJ2-1	NA	CASSLGQDSYNEQFF	TGTGCCAGCAGCTTAGGACAGGACTCCTACAATGAGCAGTTCTTC
NA	TRBV27	TRBJ1-5	NA	CASSLIGLRQPQHF	TGTGCCAGCAGTCTCATAGGGCTAAGGCAGCCCCAGCATTTT
NA	TRBV5-1	TRBJ2-2	NA	CASNSEGELFF	TGCGCCAGCAACTCAGAGGGGGAGCTGTTTTTT
NA	TRBV28	TRBJ2-2	once	CASSLTATGELFF	TGTGCCAGCAGTTTAACGGCGACCGGGGAGCTGTTTTTT
TRBD1	TRBV7-9	TRBJ2-7	NA	CASSRQGRGEQYF	TGTGCCAGCAGCCGACAGGGCAGAGGGGAGCAGTACTTC
NA	TRBV5-1	TRBJ1-1	NA	CASSLEGAEAFF	TGCGCCAGCAGCTTGGAGGGGGCTGAAGCTTTCTTT
TRBD2	TRBV2	TRBJ2-1	NA	CASSEGTSGYNEQFF	TGTGCCAGCAGTGAAGGGACTAGCGGATACAATGAGCAGTTCTTC
TRBD1	TRBV2	TRBJ2-2	NA	CASRGQGEATGELFF	TGTGCCAGCAGGGGACAGGGTGAGGCCACCGGGGAGCTGTTTTTT
TRBD1	TRBV15	TRBJ1-1	once	CATSDLGGMNTEAFF	TGTGCCACCAGTGACCTAGGGGGCATGAACACTGAAGCTTTCTTT
NA	TRBV7-9	TRBJ1-2	NA	CASSEGRLANYGYTF	TGTGCCAGCTCTGAAGGACGGTTAGCTAACTATGGCTACACCTTC
NA	TRBV30	TRBJ2-1	NA	CAWTRQGWDEQFF	TGTGCCTGGACCCGCCAGGGGTGGGATGAGCAGTTCTTC
NA	TRBV5-1	TRBJ1-5	few	CASSFGGPGQPQHF	TGCGCCAGCAGCTTTGGCGGACCGGGACAGCCCCAGCATTTT
NA	TRBV6-1	TRBJ2-7	NA	CASSEVTGSGEQYF	TGTGCCAGCAGTGAAGTAACTGGATCAGGTGAGCAGTACTTC
TRBD2	TRBV18	TRBJ2-1	NA	CASSPQTTSGSNQEQFF	TGTGCCAGCTCACCACAGACAACTAGCGGGAGTAATCAGGAGCAGTTCTTC
NA	TRBV11-3	TRBJ2-5	NA	CASSFPGETQYF	TGTGCCAGCAGCTTCCCAGGGGAGACCCAGTACTTC
NA	TRBV27	TRBJ1-2	NA	CASRRDGANYGYTF	TGTGCCAGCAGAAGGGATGGAGCTAACTATGGCTACACCTTC
NA	TRBV5-8	TRBJ1-2	NA	CASSLELGINYGYTF	TGTGCCAGCAGCTTGGAATTAGGGATTAACTATGGCTACACCTTC
NA	TRBV6-1	TRBJ2-7	NA	CASRDRSSEQYF	TGTGCCAGCAGAGACAGGTCCTCCGAGCAGTACTTC
TRBD2	TRBV5-1	TRBJ2-3	NA	CASSPKREATDTQYF	TGCGCCAGCAGCCCGAAGCGGGAGGCCACAGATACGCAGTATTTT
NA	TRBV11-3	TRBJ1-2	NA	CASSLGGNGYTF	TGTGCCAGCAGCTTAGGAGGGAATGGCTACACCTTC
NA	TRBV9	TRBJ2-1	NA	CASSRDRPSGNEQFF	TGTGCCAGCAGCAGGGACAGGCCTAGCGGGAATGAGCAGTTCTTC
NA	TRBV10-3	TRBJ2-7	few	CAISESGDSSYEQYF	TGTGCCATCAGTGAGTCTGGGGATTCTTCCTACGAGCAGTACTTC
NA	TRBV7-2	TRBJ2-1	NA	CASSLALSRNEQFF	TGTGCCAGCAGCTTAGCGCTTAGCAGAAATGAGCAGTTCTTC
NA	TRBV11-3	TRBJ2-2	NA	CASSLDLGRGNTGELFF	TGTGCCAGCAGCTTAGATTTGGGCAGGGGAAACACCGGGGAGCTGTTTTTT
TRBD1	TRBV15	TRBJ1-5	NA	CATSRDLSGQGAIWPQHF	TGTGCCACCAGCAGAGATCTATCAGGACAGGGGGCGATTTGGCCCCAGCATTTT
NA	TRBV19	TRBJ1-1	few	CASSIRAGATEAFF	TGTGCCAGTAGTATAAGAGCGGGAGCCACTGAAGCTTTCTTT
NA	TRBV5-1	TRBJ2-1	NA	CASSPFLSVSSYNEQFF	TGCGCCAGCAGCCCTTTTCTCTCCGTAAGCTCCTACAATGAGCAGTTCTTC
NA	TRBV11-1	TRBJ2-1	NA	CASSFWAGSSYNEQFF	TGTGCCAGCAGCTTCTGGGCGGGGAGCTCCTACAATGAGCAGTTCTTC
NA	TRBV27	TRBJ2-2	once	CASRPGTNTGELFF	TGTGCCAGCAGACCGGGGACGAACACCGGGGAGCTGTTTTTT